Each of the 23 T cell receptor beta chains below was sequenced from the same sample in a study of blood T cell repertoires in COVID-19. Sequencing was performed with immunoSEQ multiplex PCR; in TCRdb, only in-frame clones are kept and a portion is missing. This repertoire shows roughly 81,000 clones, 89% found once; its top ten account for 10% to 15%. The sequencing sample was made of peripheral blood. The receptor source for this set is a man between 70 and 80 years old with active or convalescent COVID-19.

The chain is built from TRBV4-3 and TRBJ1-1; 7 nucleotides align to TRBD1. The CDR3 runs 14 residues. CDR1 LGHNA and CDR2 YSLEER come from the germline V gene. V shed 4 bases, J shed 1 base, and the junction held 3 bases outside the gene matches. The CDR3 region is CASSPQGSNTEAFF. The CDR3 DNA reads TGCGCCAGCAGCCCACAGGGGTCGAACACTGAAGCTTTCTTT.

The rearrangement uses TRBV7-2 and TRBJ2-3; the match to TRBD2 covers 7 bases. Trimming removed 3 bases from V and 0 bases from J; junction bases left unmatched: 6. The CDR3 totals 16 residues. Per the germline V gene, CDR1 is SGHTA and CDR2 is FQGNSA. This chain's CDR3 is CASSFVGGGSTDTQYF. In nucleotides, the CDR3 is TGTGCCAGCAGCTTTGTTGGCGGGGGTAGCACAGATACGCAGTATTTT.

The count of this clone is one. V is TRBV3-1 (or the pseudogene TRBV3-2) and J is TRBJ2-1; 7 bases are a match to TRBD1. V shed 4 bases, J shed 4 bases, and the junction held 10 bases outside the gene matches. Germline lookup yields CDR1 LGHDT and CDR2 YNNKEL (reference sequence). The CDR3 covers 16 residues. CDR3 sequence: CASSPNDRVGYNEQFF. In nucleotides, the CDR3 is TGTGCCAGCAGCCCTAACGACAGGGTTGGTTACAATGAGCAGTTCTTC.

The count of this clone is one. V usage is TRBV27 and J usage is TRBJ2-7, with 9 bases that match TRBD1. The CDR3 loop spans 15 amino acids. Losses at the gene ends were 0 bases for V and 6 bases for J; bases not matched to a gene: 6. Germline V gives CDR1 MNHEY, CDR2 SMNVEV (reference sequence). The CDR3 loop is CASSLSGTGRSEQYF. In DNA, the CDR3 is TGTGCCAGCAGTTTATCGGGGACAGGGCGTAGCGAGCAGTACTTC.

V gene TRBV5-4 combines with J gene TRBJ2-7; 12 nucleotides match TRBD2. With V trimmed by 5 bases and J by 7 bases, 10 bases remained unmatched. The CDR3 sequence is 15 residues long. The V gene's germline CDR1 is SGHNT and CDR2 YYREEE (reference sequence). The CDR3 reads CASRDPSGGAGEQYF. The CDR3 coding sequence is TGTGCCAGCAGGGATCCTAGCGGGGGGGCCGGGGAGCAGTACTTC.

A single count supports this clone. This chain links TRBV6-5 with TRBJ1-2; 7 nucleotides match TRBD1. There are 14 residues in the CDR3. V shed 5 bases, J shed 8 bases, and the junction held 11 bases outside the gene matches. Germline CDR1 MNHEY, CDR2 SVGAGI. Here the CDR3 reads CASSNDRVHMGYTF. Written as DNA, the CDR3 is TGTGCCAGCAGTAACGACAGGGTGCATATGGGCTACACCTTC.

The J gene is TRBJ1-6, the V gene TRBV6-6, with D possibly TRBD1 on 5 matching bases. Germline CDR1 MNHNY, CDR2 SVGAGI (reference sequence). Trimming took off 6 bases at V and 9 bases at J, with 15 bases between the two ends. The CDR3 consists of 14 residues. This chain's CDR3 is CASSRTREGSPLHF. The CDR3 nucleotides are TGTGCCAGCAGCCGCACCAGGGAAGGTTCACCCCTCCACTTT.

The V gene is TRBV28, the J gene TRBJ2-2; D is uncertain. The ends were cut back, 10 bases at V and 5 bases at J, with 8 bases in the middle. The CDR3 has 11 residues. CDR1 MDHEN and CDR2 SYDVKM come from the germline V gene. Here the CDR3 reads CAIQMTGELFF. Written as DNA, the CDR3 is TGTGCCATACAGATGACCGGGGAGCTGTTTTTT.

This sequence joins TRBV5-4 and TRBJ2-2, with TRBD2 matching 11 bases. Germline V lookup: CDR1 SGHNT, CDR2 YYREEE (reference sequence). The CDR3 has 16 amino acids. V lost 2 bases and J lost 5; bases outside the gene matches: 5. CDR3 sequence: CASSFQRTSGTGELFF. The DNA for the CDR3 is TGTGCCAGCAGCTTCCAAAGGACTAGCGGGACCGGGGAGCTGTTTTTT. The variable domain in full, with the rest retrieved from reference TRBV5-4 and TRBJ2-2, is ETGVTQSPTHLIKTRGQQVTLRCSSQSGHNTVSWYQQALGQGPQFIFQYYREEENGRGNFPPRFSGLQFPNYSSELNVNALELDDSALYLCASSFQRTSGTGELFFGEGSRLTVL.

The rearrangement links TRBV28 to TRBJ1-4; TRBD1 aligns across 9 bases. V shed 4 bases and J 3 bases; nucleotides not matched to a gene: 9. This CDR3 has 17 amino acids. Germline V gene lookup returns CDR1 MDHEN and CDR2 SYDVKM. The CDR3 DNA sequence: TGTGCCAGCAGTTCCTTTTGGACAGGGGCCGCTAATGAAAAACTGTTTTTT. It yields the protein CASSSFWTGAANEKLFF.

This clone was counted between two and nine times. V is TRBV19 and J is TRBJ1-5; 9 bases line up with TRBD1. Trimming removed 5 bases from V and 5 bases from J; junction bases left unmatched: 7. Per the germline V gene, CDR1 is LNHDA and CDR2 is SQIVND (reference sequence). The CDR3 consists of 15 residues. CDR3 sequence (DNA): TGTGCCAGTAGTCAGAGGACAGGGGAGGATCAGCCCCAGCATTTT. It encodes CASSQRTGEDQPQHF.

The rearrangement joins TRBV15 to TRBJ1-3; 9 nucleotides match TRBD1. The V gene end was trimmed by 2 bases and the J gene end by 1 base; junction bases not matched to a gene: 3. CDR1 LNHNV and CDR2 YYDKDF come from the germline V gene (reference sequence). The CDR3 is made up of 16 amino acids. The CDR3 is CATSRRQGVSGNTIYF. The CDR3 nucleotides are TGTGCCACCAGCAGACGACAGGGGGTGTCTGGAAACACCATATATTTT. Based on the CDR3 plus reference TRBV15 and TRBJ1-3, the full variable domain is DAMVIQNPRYQVTQFGKPVTLSCSQTLNHNVMYWYQQKSSQAPKLLFHYYDKDFNNEADTPDNFQSRRPNTSFCFLDIRSPGLGDTAMYLCATSRRQGVSGNTIYFGEGSWLTVV.

The chain links TRBV7-2 to TRBJ2-2, with TRBD1 as a possible D gene (5 bases). Germline loops: CDR1 SGHTA, CDR2 FQGNSA. V shed 4 bases and J shed 1 base, with 10 bases lying between them. This CDR3 spans 15 amino acids. In nucleotides, the CDR3 is TGTGCCAGCAGCTCCTTTACAGGGAACACCGGGGAGCTGTTTTTT. Translation: CASSSFTGNTGELFF.

The chain employs TRBV19 and TRBJ1-4; 8 nucleotides match TRBD1. This CDR3 region has 16 residues. Looked up from germline, CDR1 is LNHDA and CDR2 is SQIVND (reference sequence). J gave up 3 bases and V 3 bases, and 6 bases lay outside the gene matches. CDR3 region: CASSILQGAANEKLFF. Here the CDR3 DNA reads TGTGCCAGTAGTATTCTCCAGGGGGCAGCTAATGAAAAACTGTTTTTT.

The rearrangement joins TRBV19 to TRBJ2-7; D might be TRBD1 (6 bases). This CDR3 has 15 amino acids. The germline V and J ends were trimmed by 5 bases and 5 bases, with 19 bases remaining between them. CDR1 and CDR2 (germline): LNHDA, SQIVND (reference sequence). The CDR3 spells CASSASGASLHEQYF. In DNA, the CDR3 is TGTGCCAGTAGTGCCTCAGGGGCCTCTCTCCACGAGCAGTACTTC.

The V gene is TRBV6-2 or TRBV6-3, the J gene TRBJ2-3; possible D gene TRBD2, 6 bases. Trimming removed 2 bases from V and 4 bases from J, with 13 bases in between. This CDR3 is 15 amino acids long. CDR1 is MNHEY, CDR2 SVGEGT, per germline. CDR3: CASSYLGGWSDTQYF. CDR3 coding DNA: TGTGCCAGCAGTTACCTTGGGGGGTGGTCAGATACGCAGTATTTT.

The genes are TRBV7-9 and TRBJ1-2; 7 positions match TRBD1. V lost 2 bases and J lost 3; bases outside the gene matches: 6. The CDR3 sequence is 15 residues long. CDR1 is SEHNR, CDR2 FQNEAQ, per germline (reference sequence). The CDR3 spells CASSLLGTVDYGYTF. The DNA of the CDR3 is TGTGCCAGCAGCTTATTGGGGACAGTGGACTATGGCTACACCTTC. Together with reference TRBV7-9 and TRBJ1-2, the CDR3 gives the full variable domain: DTGVSQNPRHKITKRGQNVTFRCDPISEHNRLYWYRQTLGQGPEFLTYFQNEAQLEKSRLLSDRFSAERPKGSFSTLEIQRTEQGDSAMYLCASSLLGTVDYGYTFGSGTRLTVV.

The chain recombines TRBV5-8 with TRBJ2-1; D is possibly TRBD2 (5 bases). The CDR3 totals 16 residues. Germline V CDR1 and CDR2: SGHTS, YDEGEE. V shed 7 bases and J shed 0 bases, with 17 bases lying between them. CDR3 DNA: TGTGCCAGCGGACTTGGAGGACCTAGCTCCTACAATGAGCAGTTCTTC. The encoded protein is CASGLGGPSSYNEQFF.

CDR3 protein: CASSLGASGNYEQYF. CDR3 DNA: TGTGCCAGCAGCTTAGGGGCTAGCGGGAACTACGAGCAGTACTTC. This chain uses TRBV11-3 with TRBJ2-7, with 9 bases aligning to TRBD2. This CDR3 region has 15 residues. V shed 1 base and J 3 bases; nucleotides not matched to a gene: 4. The V gene's germline CDR1 is SGHNT and CDR2 YENEEA.

The count of this clone is one. The rearrangement links TRBV7-9 to TRBJ2-1; D unresolved. The CDR3 totals 12 residues. The V gene's germline CDR1 is SEHNR and CDR2 FQNEAQ (reference sequence). Trimming took 5 bases from V and 10 from J, leaving 12 bases between them. CDR3 nucleotides: TGTGCCAGCAGCCGAGCCCCGAGGGAGCAGTTCTTC. Protein: CASSRAPREQFF. Combining the CDR3 with reference TRBV7-9 and TRBJ2-1 gives the whole variable domain DTGVSQNPRHKITKRGQNVTFRCDPISEHNRLYWYRQTLGQGPEFLTYFQNEAQLEKSRLLSDRFSAERPKGSFSTLEIQRTEQGDSAMYLCASSRAPREQFFGPGTRLTVL.

In its sample, this clone was seen a few times. The V call is TRBV6-5, the J call TRBJ2-7, with TRBD1 matching over 7 bases. The CDR3 has 14 residues. V was pared by 10 bases and J by 0 bases, with 9 bases of the junction left unmatched. Germline V gives CDR1 MNHEY, CDR2 SVGAGI. The CDR3 nucleotides are TGTGCCACCAGACAGGGACCTACCTCCTACGAGCAGTACTTC. This encodes CATRQGPTSYEQYF.

The chain recombines TRBV5-1 with TRBJ1-2; 7 bases match TRBD1. The junction had 16 bases not matched to a gene; V was cut back by 4 bases and J by 7 bases. The CDR3 has 16 residues. Germline V gives CDR1 SGHRS, CDR2 YFSETQ. The CDR3 DNA is TGCGCCAGCAGCCCCCTCCTTGCAGGGGGATCGTTTGGCTACACCTTC. Translated: CASSPLLAGGSFGYTF.

The chain combines TRBV27 with TRBJ2-1; 9 bases agree with TRBD2. This CDR3 is built from 15 residues. Germline loops: CDR1 MNHEY, CDR2 SMNVEV (reference sequence). Trimming took 3 bases from V and 4 from J; bases not matched to a gene: 4. CDR3: CASSFSGGLYNEQFF. The CDR3 coding sequence is TGTGCCAGCAGTTTTAGCGGGGGTCTTTACAATGAGCAGTTCTTC.